This T cell receptor beta chain was identified in a study of blood T cell repertoires in COVID-19. Study overall: COVID-19 samples, acute and convalescent, were from the United States, Italy and Spain. T cells, B-cell-depleted T cells, or PBMCs provided the cDNA or gDNA that served as material.

This clone was seen just once. Germline V gene sequence: CDR1 SGHDN, CDR2 FVKESK. The ends were cut back, 0 bases at V and 3 bases at J, with 14 bases in the middle. The CDR3 has 16 residues. Under the authors' procedure: Estimation of nucleated cell counts was performed using reference gene primer amplification. TCRdb's copy holds only in-frame clones and misses some; the assay was immunoSEQ multiplex PCR. The V and J calls and clone size were taken over from that table, and D and trimming were inferred from the DNA. The sample includes about 240,000 clones, approximately 86% of them seen just once. J is TRBJ1-2 and V is TRBV14; maybe TRBD1 (6 bases). Sequenced input: peripheral blood. This sequence was found in a woman aged 65 to 85 with active or convalescent COVID-19. The CDR3 sequence is CASSQDHGGPHYGYTF. The CDR3 nucleotides read TGTGCCAGCAGCCAAGATCACGGGGGGCCCCACTATGGCTACACCTTC.